The clone carrying this T cell receptor (beta chain) was counted only a few times. No antigen is known for it. The source of the sample is a study of cytomegalovirus exposure and HLA in healthy donors. The ends were cut back, 2 bases at V and 10 bases at J, with 10 bases in the middle. This CDR3 spans 12 amino acids. Germline CDR1 reads SGHRS; CDR2 reads YFSETQ. 13 Jbeta primers and 60 Vbeta primers were used for the PCR. Clones were read by immunoSEQ multiplex PCR, and TCRdb kept only the in-frame ones, dropping some. The sample shows 150,000 to 200,000 clones, over 70% of them seen only once. Whole-study findings and limits: Most of the TCR beta V segments (in an earlier analysis) were productive either about 87% or about 30% of the time. For presence/absence analyses, sequencing depth was assumed to be roughly uniform across donors.

Material for sequencing was PBMCs. The genes are TRBV5-1 and TRBJ2-1; D gene uncertain. The TCR comes from a male donor in good health and CMV-seronegative. The CDR3 loop is CASSLDTSEQFF. For the CDR3, the DNA is TGCGCCAGCAGCTTAGATACGAGCGAGCAGTTCTTC.